The subject of this entry is one TCR beta chain. This specimen comes from a study of technical replicates of blood from a handful of donors. Germline CDR1 SEHNR, CDR2 FQNEAQ (reference sequence). CDR3 length: 17 amino acids. V was shortened by 8 bases and J by 0 bases, with 22 bases between the two germline ends. Profiled with immunoSEQ multiplex PCR; TCRdb holds only in-frame clones, not every one. The sample shows just over 95,000 clones, approximately 96% of them seen only once. This receptor was taken from a human donor in good health. What was sequenced was T cells isolated from PBMCs. The chain recombines TRBV7-9 with TRBJ2-5, with a weak D call TRBD2 (5 bases). The DNA for the CDR3 is TGTGCCAGCTACCAGGCGCGGGCTACCAGGTACCAAGAGACCCAGTACTTC. It yields the protein CASYQARATRYQETQYF.